One and the same sample provided the 29 T cell receptor beta chains below, sequenced in a study of blood T cell repertoires in COVID-19. Clones were read by immunoSEQ multiplex PCR, and TCRdb kept only the in-frame ones, dropping some. This sample has 350,000 to 400,000 clones, with around 89% found just once. Sequenced: PBMCs or T cells enriched from blood (not recorded which). The receptors were sampled from a woman under 30 who had recovered from COVID-19.

This chain links TRBV4-1 with TRBJ1-1, with D possibly matching TRBD1 (6 bases). The germline gives CDR1 MGHRA, CDR2 YSYEKL. The CDR3 is 16 residues long. Between the trimmed V and J ends, which lost 5 bases and 0 bases, there was a span of 16 bases. Here the CDR3 DNA reads TGCGCCAGCAGCTTTAGACAGGCGACACTGAACACTGAAGCTTTCTTT. Its protein is CASSFRQATLNTEAFF.

The chain couples TRBV24-1 to TRBJ2-3; the D gene is possibly TRBD2 (6 bases). The CDR3 spans 16 residues. V was trimmed by 6 bases and J by 1 base, leaving 16 bases between them. The germline V gene has CDR1 KGHDR and CDR2 SFDVKD. The CDR3 nucleotides are TGTGCCACCAGTCCCGCCGGGACTCCTGGCACAGATACGCAGTATTTT. It encodes CATSPAGTPGTDTQYF.

The chain uses TRBV13 and TRBJ2-3, with TRBD2 matching over 10 bases. The CDR3 spans 16 residues. The J segment lost 2 bases and the V segment lost 2 bases, leaving 4 bases of the junction unmatched. Germline CDR1 is PRHDT and CDR2 is FYEKMQ (reference sequence). CDR3 nucleotide sequence: TGTGCCAGCAGCTTACTAGCGGGGGCCCTCACAGATACGCAGTATTTT. Translation: CASSLLAGALTDTQYF.

The chain uses TRBV4-3 and TRBJ1-1; D call uncertain. The CDR3 covers 15 residues. The V end was cut by 0 bases, the J end by 5 bases, with 13 bases between. The V gene's germline CDR1 is LGHNA and CDR2 YSLEER. DNA for the CDR3: TGCGCCAGCAGCCAAGATCGTCTACGCCGGACTGAAGCTTTCTTT. It is translated as CASSQDRLRRTEAFF.

The chain is built from TRBV3-1 (or the pseudogene TRBV3-2) and TRBJ1-1; 8 bases align to TRBD1. Germline V gene sequence: CDR1 LGHDT, CDR2 YNNKEL (reference sequence). V lost 1 base to trimming and J lost 5 bases; unmatched junction nucleotides: 9. The CDR3 has 16 amino acids. The CDR3 DNA follows: TGTGCCAGCAGCCAAGTAAGCTGGACAGGGACGACTGAAGCTTTCTTT. It translates to CASSQVSWTGTTEAFF.

V is TRBV27 and J is TRBJ1-2; TRBD1 might be the D (5 bases). This CDR3 spans 13 amino acids. V was cut by 1 base and J by 6 bases, with 9 bases left in between. Germline V gene sequence: CDR1 MNHEY, CDR2 SMNVEV (reference sequence). The CDR3 sequence: CASSLLGTNGYTF. The DNA for the CDR3 is TGTGCCAGCAGTTTATTGGGGACTAATGGCTACACCTTC.

V gene TRBV11-2 combines with J gene TRBJ2-5; tentative D call: TRBD1 (5 bases). Germline CDR1 SGHAT, CDR2 FQNNGV. The CDR3 is made up of 15 amino acids. The V gene lost 4 bases and the J gene lost 5 bases, with 17 bases spanning the gap. The CDR3 bases are TGTGCCAGCAGCTCCCAGGACGCAGCAGGGGAGACCCAGTACTTC. Amino acid sequence: CASSSQDAAGETQYF.

This chain's CDR3 is CASSQEARVGGTGELFF. The DNA of the CDR3 is TGTGCCAGCAGCCAAGAAGCCAGGGTCGGGGGCACCGGGGAGCTGTTTTTT. The genes are TRBV3-1 (or the pseudogene TRBV3-2) and TRBJ2-2; D is perhaps TRBD2 (6 bases). V lost 0 bases, J lost 4 bases, and 15 bases lay in between. CDR3 length: 17 residues. Germline V CDR1 and CDR2: LGHDT, YNNKEL (reference sequence).

This chain joins TRBV4-1 and TRBJ2-3; 10 bases fit TRBD2. V gave up 2 bases and J gave up 2 bases; unmatched junction bases: 1. Germline V CDR1 and CDR2: MGHRA, YSYEKL. This CDR3 spans 15 amino acids. The CDR3 spells CASSQTSGVTDTQYF. CDR3 in DNA: TGCGCCAGCAGCCAAACTAGCGGGGTCACAGATACGCAGTATTTT.

This clone was seen a single time. The V call is TRBV12-3 or TRBV12-4, the J call TRBJ2-7; no reliable D call. V was shortened by 3 bases and J by 7 bases, with 13 bases between the two germline ends. The length of the CDR3 is 13 residues. The CDR3 DNA follows: TGTGCCAGCAGTTTTTCAGGATTTAGGGAGCAGTACTTC. It codes for CASSFSGFREQYF.

The chain joins TRBV19 to TRBJ2-2; 15 bases are shared with TRBD2. The CDR3 has 21 residues. CDR1 LNHDA and CDR2 SQIVND come from the germline V gene (reference sequence). Trimming cost V 1 base and J 0 bases; bases outside gene matches: 9. The CDR3 reads CASSIALGLAGGPSNTGELFF. CDR3 nucleotide sequence: TGTGCCAGTAGTATAGCCCTGGGACTAGCGGGGGGACCATCGAACACCGGGGAGCTGTTTTTT.

The J gene is TRBJ2-1, the V gene TRBV11-2; 7 bases are a match to TRBD2. V was clipped by 4 bases and J by 8 bases; unmatched bases: 8. CDR3 size: 14 residues. CDR1 is SGHAT and CDR2 is FQNNGV in the germline V gene. Here the CDR3 DNA reads TGTGCCAGCAGCTGGACTAGAGTAGCAGATGAGCAGTTCTTC. It encodes CASSWTRVADEQFF.

This clone was recorded only once. This chain links TRBV9 with TRBJ2-2; 8 bases map to TRBD1. Germline CDR1 is SGDLS and CDR2 is YYNGEE. The V and J ends lost 4 bases and 0 bases, in that order; junction bases with no gene match: 14. This CDR3 comprises 19 residues. As DNA, the CDR3 is TGTGCCAGCAGCCCCAGGACAGGGTATGTGTTCGCGAACACCGGGGAGCTGTTTTTT. Translated: CASSPRTGYVFANTGELFF.

V gene TRBV4-1 combines with J gene TRBJ2-5; a weak D match, TRBD2 (5 bases). V gave up 10 bases and J gave up 5 bases, with 17 bases separating them. Germline V gene sequence: CDR1 MGHRA, CDR2 YSYEKL. The CDR3 is 13 amino acids. CDR3 in DNA: TGCGCCAACCGGGAAGGGAAGGTGGAGACCCAGTACTTC. Protein sequence: CANREGKVETQYF.

The chain is built from TRBV5-1 and TRBJ1-1, with D possibly being TRBD1 (6 bases). Trimming cost V 1 base and J 1 base, with 17 bases left between them. Germline loops: CDR1 SGHRS, CDR2 YFSETQ. The CDR3 runs to 17 residues. CDR3 region: CASSLMGRTASNTEAFF. The CDR3 nucleotides are TGCGCCAGCAGCTTGATGGGCCGGACAGCCTCGAACACTGAAGCTTTCTTT.

The chain combines TRBV6-5 with TRBJ2-7; 7 bases line up with TRBD1. CDR3 length equals 13 residues. Germline CDR1 is MNHEY and CDR2 is SVGAGI. V dropped 6 bases and J dropped 0; count of bases not matched to a gene: 2. The CDR3 DNA follows: TGTGCCAGCAGCCGACAGGGCTCCTACGAGCAGTACTTC. This encodes CASSRQGSYEQYF.

DNA for the CDR3: TGCGCCAGCAGCCAATCCCACCATCAGGGATCAACTGAAGCTTTCTTT. This gives the protein CASSQSHHQGSTEAFF. The chain couples TRBV4-1 to TRBJ1-1; TRBD1 might be the D (5 bases). This CDR3 is built from 16 residues. Trimming removed 2 bases at V and 5 bases at J, with 18 bases between. Germline CDR1 and CDR2: MGHRA and YSYEKL.

The chain employs TRBV7-2 and TRBJ1-5; 7 bases align to TRBD1. Trimming at V came to 6 bases and at J to 5 bases, leaving 10 bases not matched to a gene. CDR3 length: 15 amino acids. Germline V gene data show CDR1 as SGHTA and CDR2 as FQGNSA. For the CDR3, the DNA is TGTGCCAGCAGTCCTCGACAGGGACGCGATCAGCCCCAGCATTTT. The encoded protein is CASSPRQGRDQPQHF.

This clone was detected only a few times. For the CDR3, the DNA is TGTGCCAGCAGTCAGCGGACAGTAAACACCGGGGAGCTGTTTTTT. Amino acid sequence: CASSQRTVNTGELFF. This chain connects TRBV28 to TRBJ2-2, with a weak D call TRBD1 (6 bases). Germline values: CDR1 MDHEN, CDR2 SYDVKM. This CDR3 comprises 15 residues. The V end lost 5 bases, the J end lost 2 bases, and 12 bases lay between the germline ends.

Details on this clone: Its ends do not fully match the called genes, so a read error is possible. V is TRBV13 and J is TRBJ2-7, with D possibly being TRBD2 (6 bases). The CDR3 covers 13 residues. CDR1 is PRHDT and CDR2 is FYEKMQ in the germline V gene (reference sequence). The CDR3 sequence: CASGRGSPYGQYF. CDR3 DNA sequence: TGTGCCAGCGGTCGGGGGAGTCCCTACGGGCAGTACTTC.

The rearrangement uses TRBV19 and TRBJ1-6; 7 bases fit TRBD1. The CDR3 length is 14 residues. V lost 6 bases and J lost 10; bases outside the gene matches: 9. Germline V CDR1 and CDR2: LNHDA, SQIVND (reference sequence). The DNA for the CDR3 is TGTGCCAGTAGCGCCCGGGACAGAGAATCACCCCTCCACTTT. Its protein is CASSARDRESPLHF.

The chain links TRBV7-3 to TRBJ1-1; no firm D call. Per the germline V gene, CDR1 is SGHTA and CDR2 is FQGTGA. The CDR3 has 13 amino acids. The V and J ends lost 0 bases and 0 bases respectively, with 2 bases between them. For the CDR3, the DNA is TGTGCCAGCAGCTTAACTATGAACACTGAAGCTTTCTTT. It translates to CASSLTMNTEAFF.

This chain uses TRBV30 with TRBJ1-1; D ambiguous. Germline V gene data show CDR1 as GTSNPN and CDR2 as SVGIG (reference sequence). This CDR3 is built from 13 residues. V lost 1 base and J 2 bases, leaving 8 bases between the germline ends. CDR3 DNA: TGTGCCTGGAGTGGAGGGAAAAACACTGAAGCTTTCTTT. Its translation is CAWSGGKNTEAFF.

This sequence joins TRBV11-2 and TRBJ2-2; 8 nucleotides agree with TRBD1. Trimming removed 8 bases from V and 2 bases from J; junction bases left unmatched: 10. Germline V lookup: CDR1 SGHAT, CDR2 FQNNGV. The CDR3 is made up of 16 amino acids. The CDR3 sequence is CASALNGQGNTGELFF. CDR3 in DNA: TGTGCCAGCGCACTAAATGGACAGGGAAACACCGGGGAGCTGTTTTTT.

This chain connects TRBV4-1 to TRBJ2-1; 9 bases are a match to TRBD1. Germline trimming cut 5 bases from V and 4 bases from J; bases unmatched to any gene: 9. Germline-derived CDR1 and CDR2 are MGHRA and YSYEKL. The CDR3 is 16 amino acids. Here the CDR3 reads CASSGVGTGNYNEQFF. DNA of the CDR3: TGCGCCAGCAGCGGAGTAGGGACAGGGAATTACAATGAGCAGTTCTTC.

The rearrangement uses TRBV7-2 and TRBJ2-2, with TRBD1 matching 8 bases. V shed 4 bases and J 6 bases; nucleotides not matched to a gene: 7. The CDR3 totals 15 residues. Germline CDR1 is SGHTA and CDR2 is FQGNSA. As DNA, the CDR3 is TGTGCCAGCAGCTCGACAGGGGTCGGCCCCGGGGAGCTGTTTTTT. The encoded protein is CASSSTGVGPGELFF.

As concerns this clone: Distinct nucleotide sequences in the sample also encode this CDR3. The chain employs TRBV18 and TRBJ1-1, with D hard to call. Trimming took off 2 bases at V and 1 base at J, with 5 bases between the two ends. Germline lookup yields CDR1 KGHSH and CDR2 LQKENI. The CDR3 sequence is 13 residues long. Here the CDR3 DNA reads TGTGCCAGCTCACCATCAGGGAACACTGAAGCTTTCTTT. Translated: CASSPSGNTEAFF.

The chain couples TRBV18 to TRBJ2-7, with D maybe TRBD2 (6 bases). The CDR3 is 13 residues long. The germline V and J ends were trimmed by 6 bases and 4 bases, with 13 bases remaining between them. Germline V gives CDR1 KGHSH, CDR2 LQKENI. CDR3 DNA sequence: TGTGCCAGCTCTCCGGGGACTTCATACGAGCAGTACTTC. Translating it yields CASSPGTSYEQYF. The entire variable domain, with the rest obtained from reference TRBV18 and TRBJ2-7, is as follows: NAGVMQNPRHLVRRRGQEARLRCSPMKGHSHVYWYRQLPEEGLKFMVYLQKENIIDESGMPKERFSAEFPKEGPSILRIQQVVRGDSAAYFCASSPGTSYEQYFGPGTRLTVT.

This sequence joins TRBV10-3 and TRBJ1-2; 10 nucleotides match TRBD1. The V and J ends lost 6 bases and 3 bases, in that order; junction bases with no gene match: 4. CDR1 and CDR2 from the germline V gene are ENHRY and SYGVKD. The CDR3 totals 14 residues. In DNA form, the CDR3 reads TGTGCCATCAGCCCGACAGGGGGCGACTATGGCTACACCTTC. Amino acid sequence: CAISPTGGDYGYTF.